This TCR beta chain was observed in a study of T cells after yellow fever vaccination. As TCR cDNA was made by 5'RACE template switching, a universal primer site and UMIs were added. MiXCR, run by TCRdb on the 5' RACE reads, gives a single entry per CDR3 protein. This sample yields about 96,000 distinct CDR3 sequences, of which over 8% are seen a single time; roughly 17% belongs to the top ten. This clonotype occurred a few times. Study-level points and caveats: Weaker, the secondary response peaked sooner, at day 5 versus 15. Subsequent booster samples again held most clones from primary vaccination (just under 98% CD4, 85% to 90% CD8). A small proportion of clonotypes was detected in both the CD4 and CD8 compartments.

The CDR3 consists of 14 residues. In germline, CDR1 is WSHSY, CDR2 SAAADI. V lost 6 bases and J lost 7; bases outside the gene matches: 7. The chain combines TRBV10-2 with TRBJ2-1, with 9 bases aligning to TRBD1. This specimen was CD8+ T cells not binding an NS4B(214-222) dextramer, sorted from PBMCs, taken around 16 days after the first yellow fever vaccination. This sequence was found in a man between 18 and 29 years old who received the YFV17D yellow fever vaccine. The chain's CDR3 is CASRQQGAMNEQFF. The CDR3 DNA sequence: TGCGCCAGCAGGCAACAGGGGGCTATGAATGAGCAGTTCTTC.